Listed below are T cell receptor beta chains from one sample, sequenced in a study of metastatic and nonmetastatic thyroid tumors. TCRdb redid the clone calls on the PCR reads using MiXCR. Of 35,000 to 40,000 clones listed, about 25% are singletons. The source material was blood. The source is a female donor with papillary thyroid cancer or a benign thyroid nodule (not recorded which). Some clones in this sample may be carry-over from other donors' samples. CDR3s include the opening cysteine and the closing phenylalanine or tryptophan. The D gene is left open where the match is weak. Size is stated for part of the rows, as once, few or many counts, or as a class when the clone is expanded.

D: .
size: .
V: TRBV30
J: TRBJ1-1
DNA: TGTGCCTGGAGTGTATCGGCTAACACTGAAGCTTTCTTT
CDR3: CAWSVSANTEAFF

D: .
size: few
V: TRBV10-1
J: TRBJ2-3
DNA: TGCGCCAGCAGTAAGTCGAATGGGGGCACAGATACGCAGTATTTT
CDR3: CASSKSNGGTDTQYF

D: .
size: few
V: TRBV28
J: TRBJ2-2
DNA: TGTGCCAGCAGTTTTAGGGCAGGGTGGGACACCGGGGAGCTGTTTTTT
CDR3: CASSFRAGWDTGELFF

D: .
size: .
V: TRBV9
J: TRBJ2-2
DNA: TGTGCCAGCAGCGCCGGGTTGGTTGGCCCCGGGGAGCTGTTTTTT
CDR3: CASSAGLVGPGELFF

D: .
size: .
V: TRBV11-2
J: TRBJ2-2
DNA: TGTGCCAGCAGCTTAGGGGTACTGGACACCGGGGAGCTGTTTTTT
CDR3: CASSLGVLDTGELFF

D: .
size: few
V: TRBV6-1
J: TRBJ1-2
DNA: TGTGCCAGCAGTCCGACTAGCGGGGGCTACACCTTC
CDR3: CASSPTSGGYTF

D: TRBD2
size: .
V: TRBV9
J: TRBJ2-3
DNA: TGTGCCAGCAGCGTGTATAGCGGGGTCACAGATACGCAGTATTTT
CDR3: CASSVYSGVTDTQYF

D: TRBD1
size: many
V: TRBV7-8
J: TRBJ2-3
DNA: TGTGCCAGCAGCCAAGGGCCCAGGGGGACCACAGATACGCAGTATTTT
CDR3: CASSQGPRGTTDTQYF

D: .
size: .
V: TRBV12-3/TRBV12-4
J: TRBJ1-3
DNA: TGTGCCAGCGGAAGGGCAAACACCATATATTTT
CDR3: CASGRANTIYF

D: .
size: many
V: TRBV29-1
J: TRBJ1-1
DNA: TGCAGCGTTGAAGTATCGCACTACATGAACACTAAAGCTTTCTTT
CDR3: CSVEVSHYMNTKAFF

D: TRBD1
size: few
V: TRBV15
J: TRBJ1-1
DNA: TGTGCCACCAGCACTAGCGGACAGGTTGAAGCTTTCTTT
CDR3: CATSTSGQVEAFF

D: .
size: many
V: TRBV7-2
J: TRBJ2-7
DNA: TGTGCCAGCAGTGTCACCAGGGGGAGGGCCTACGAGCAGTACTTC
CDR3: CASSVTRGRAYEQYF

D: TRBD1
size: many
V: TRBV2
J: TRBJ1-2
DNA: TGTGCCAGCAGGCCGGGACAGAGAACCCACTATGGCTACACCTTC
CDR3: CASRPGQRTHYGYTF

D: TRBD2
size: few
V: TRBV27
J: TRBJ2-7
DNA: TGTGCCAGCAGTTTTCGGGAGGGCCGAGGCTACGAGCAGTACTTC
CDR3: CASSFREGRGYEQYF

D: .
size: many
V: TRBV11-3
J: TRBJ2-3
DNA: TGTGCCAGCAGCTTCTTAGGGGGGGAAAGTGCAGATACGCAGTATTTT
CDR3: CASSFLGGESADTQYF

D: TRBD1
size: many
V: TRBV19
J: TRBJ1-5
DNA: TGTGCCAGTACCGACAGGGAAGGTCAGCCCCAGCATTTT
CDR3: CASTDREGQPQHF

D: TRBD1
size: few
V: TRBV5-8
J: TRBJ2-5
DNA: TGTGCCAGCAGCTCGCGGACAGGGGGCCTTGAGACCCAGTACTTC
CDR3: CASSSRTGGLETQYF

D: .
size: medium-sized
V: TRBV6-1
J: TRBJ1-2
DNA: TGTGCCAGCAGCCGTGACGTGGGCGGTGGCTACACCTTC
CDR3: CASSRDVGGGYTF

D: TRBD1
size: many
V: TRBV6-2/TRBV6-3
J: TRBJ1-5
DNA: TGTGCCAGCAGTTACGCCATAATGGACAGGGAATTGAATCAGCCCCAGCATTTT
CDR3: CASSYAIMDRELNQPQHF

D: TRBD1
size: .
V: TRBV19
J: TRBJ1-5
DNA: TGTGCCAGTAGCGGGACAGGGGGCAATCAGCCCCAGCATTTT
CDR3: CASSGTGGNQPQHF

D: TRBD2
size: medium-sized
V: TRBV12-3/TRBV12-4
J: TRBJ2-1
DNA: TGTGCCAGCAGTTTGTCTAGCGGGTCCTACAATGAGCAGTTCTTC
CDR3: CASSLSSGSYNEQFF

D: TRBD2
size: few
V: TRBV6-1
J: TRBJ2-1
DNA: TGTGCCAGCAGTGAAAGAGGAGCGGGAGTTTTCAATGAGCAGTTCTTC
CDR3: CASSERGAGVFNEQFF

D: TRBD1
size: many
V: TRBV6-1
J: TRBJ2-3
DNA: TGTGCCAGCAGATCACAGGGGGCCCGCACAGATACGCAGTATTTT
CDR3: CASRSQGARTDTQYF

D: TRBD2
size: medium-sized
V: TRBV6-1
J: TRBJ2-7
DNA: TGTGCCAGCAGTGTGTCAGGGACTAGCCTGGGGGAGCAGTACTTC
CDR3: CASSVSGTSLGEQYF

D: .
size: .
V: TRBV20-1
J: TRBJ2-7
DNA: TGCAGTGCTAGAGCGGGGTACTCCTACGAGCAGTACTTC
CDR3: CSARAGYSYEQYF

D: .
size: .
V: TRBV7-8
J: TRBJ2-1
DNA: TGTGCCAGCAGCTTACACGGACCAGCGAACAATGAGCAGTTCTTC
CDR3: CASSLHGPANNEQFF

D: .
size: many
V: TRBV6-1
J: TRBJ1-1
DNA: TGTGCCAGCAGTGGCCGTAGTACTGAGGCTTTCTTT
CDR3: CASSGRSTEAFF

D: TRBD2
size: many
V: TRBV6-2/TRBV6-3
J: TRBJ2-1
DNA: TGTGCCAGCAATGACGCGTCGGGCGGGAGGGGGGAGCAGTTCTTC
CDR3: CASNDASGGRGEQFF

D: .
size: many
V: TRBV7-2
J: TRBJ2-1
DNA: TGTGCCAGCAGCCGAGGGGTAGGGGCGAACAATGAGCAGTTCTTC
CDR3: CASSRGVGANNEQFF

D: .
size: many
V: TRBV7-9
J: TRBJ2-5
DNA: TGTGCCAGCAGCTTTCCGACAGACCAAGAGACCCAGTACTTC
CDR3: CASSFPTDQETQYF

D: TRBD2
size: many
V: TRBV10-3
J: TRBJ2-1
DNA: TGTGCCATCAGTGAGTCGCTGGGACTAGCGGCCTACAATGAGCAGTTCTTC
CDR3: CAISESLGLAAYNEQFF

D: .
size: many
V: TRBV18
J: TRBJ1-2
DNA: TGTGCCAGCTCACCAGAGGGATCTGTCGGCTACACCTTC
CDR3: CASSPEGSVGYTF

D: .
size: .
V: TRBV7-2
J: TRBJ2-1
DNA: TGTGCCAGCAGCTTAGCGGACGGGCTATACAATGAGCAGTTCTTC
CDR3: CASSLADGLYNEQFF

D: .
size: .
V: TRBV11-1
J: TRBJ2-1
DNA: TGTGCCAGCAGATACTCTGTGTATGAGCAGTTCTTC
CDR3: CASRYSVYEQFF

D: TRBD1
size: many
V: TRBV28
J: TRBJ2-1
DNA: TGTGCCAGCAGTCGTCTCCCGGCGGGACAGGGGTTCAATGAGCAGTTCTTC
CDR3: CASSRLPAGQGFNEQFF

D: .
size: many
V: TRBV7-9
J: TRBJ2-7
DNA: TGTGCCAGCAGCTTAAGTAGCGGTGCTATAGGAGCCGAGCAGTACTTC
CDR3: CASSLSSGAIGAEQYF

D: TRBD2
size: .
V: TRBV6-4
J: TRBJ2-3
DNA: TGTGCCAGCAGTGACGGGAGCGGGGCAGATACGCAGTATTTT
CDR3: CASSDGSGADTQYF

D: .
size: many
V: TRBV5-1
J: TRBJ2-3
DNA: TGCGCCAGCAGCCCGGGGCTTGGCACAGATACGCAGTATTTT
CDR3: CASSPGLGTDTQYF

D: TRBD2
size: .
V: TRBV6-4
J: TRBJ2-3
DNA: TGTGCCAGCAGTGACTTAGGACTAGCGGGAGCCTCACACACAGATACGCAGTATTTT
CDR3: CASSDLGLAGASHTDTQYF

D: .
size: .
V: TRBV7-2
J: TRBJ2-3
DNA: TGTGCCAGCAGCTTACCGATTATCGGGAAGGGTAATACGCAGTATTTT
CDR3: CASSLPIIGKGNTQYF

D: TRBD2
size: few
V: TRBV20-1
J: TRBJ2-7
DNA: TGCAGTGCTAGGGGTGGCGGGGGGGACTCCTACGAGCAGTACTTC
CDR3: CSARGGGGDSYEQYF

D: .
size: many
V: TRBV3-1
J: TRBJ2-5
DNA: TGTGCCAGCAGCCAAATCCTCCAAGAGACCCAGTACTTC
CDR3: CASSQILQETQYF

D: .
size: .
V: TRBV5-4
J: TRBJ1-4
DNA: TGTGCCAGCAGCCCTAAGGGGGGTGCCAATGAAAAACTGTTTTTT
CDR3: CASSPKGGANEKLFF

D: .
size: many
V: TRBV19
J: TRBJ1-2
DNA: TGTGCCAGTAGTAGGACAGACTATGGCTACACCTTC
CDR3: CASSRTDYGYTF

D: TRBD1
size: many
V: TRBV5-5
J: TRBJ2-7
DNA: TGTGCCAGCAGCCCGAGACAGGGGGCGATATCCTACGAGCAGTACTTC
CDR3: CASSPRQGAISYEQYF

D: TRBD2
size: .
V: TRBV20-1
J: TRBJ2-7
DNA: TGCAGTGCTGCCCCCAGCGGGAAGGTCGAGCAGTACTTC
CDR3: CSAAPSGKVEQYF